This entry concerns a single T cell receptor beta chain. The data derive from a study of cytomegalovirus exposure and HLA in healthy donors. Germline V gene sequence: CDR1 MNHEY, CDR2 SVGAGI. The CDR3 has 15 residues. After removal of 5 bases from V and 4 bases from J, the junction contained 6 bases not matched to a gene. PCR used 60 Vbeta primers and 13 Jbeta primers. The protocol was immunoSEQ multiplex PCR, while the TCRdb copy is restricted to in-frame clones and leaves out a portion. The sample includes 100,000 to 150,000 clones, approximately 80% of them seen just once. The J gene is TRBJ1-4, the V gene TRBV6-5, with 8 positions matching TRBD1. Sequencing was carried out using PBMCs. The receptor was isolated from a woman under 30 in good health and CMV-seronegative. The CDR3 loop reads CASSPPGQDNEKLFF. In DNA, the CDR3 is TGTGCCAGCAGTCCCCCGGGACAGGATAATGAAAAACTGTTTTTT.